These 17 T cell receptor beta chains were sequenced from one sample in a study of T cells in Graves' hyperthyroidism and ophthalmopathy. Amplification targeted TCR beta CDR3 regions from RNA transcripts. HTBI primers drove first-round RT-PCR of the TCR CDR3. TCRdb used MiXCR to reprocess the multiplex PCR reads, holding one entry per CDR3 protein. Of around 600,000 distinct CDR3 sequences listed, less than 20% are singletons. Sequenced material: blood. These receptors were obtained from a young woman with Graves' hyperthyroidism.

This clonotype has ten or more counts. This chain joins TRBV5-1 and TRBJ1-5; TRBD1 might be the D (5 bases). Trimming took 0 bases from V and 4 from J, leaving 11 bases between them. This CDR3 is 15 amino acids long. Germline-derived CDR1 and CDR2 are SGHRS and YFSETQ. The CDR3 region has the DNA TGCGCCAGCAGCTTGGGGGACGGCCCTAATCAGCCCCAGCATTTT. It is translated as CASSLGDGPNQPQHF.

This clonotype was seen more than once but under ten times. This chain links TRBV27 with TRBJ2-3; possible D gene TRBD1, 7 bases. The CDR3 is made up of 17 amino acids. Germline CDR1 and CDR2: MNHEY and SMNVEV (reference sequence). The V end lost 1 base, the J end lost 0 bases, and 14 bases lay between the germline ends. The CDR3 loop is CASSLFVQGGSTDTQYF. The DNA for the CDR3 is TGTGCCAGCAGTTTATTCGTCCAGGGGGGTAGCACAGATACGCAGTATTTT.

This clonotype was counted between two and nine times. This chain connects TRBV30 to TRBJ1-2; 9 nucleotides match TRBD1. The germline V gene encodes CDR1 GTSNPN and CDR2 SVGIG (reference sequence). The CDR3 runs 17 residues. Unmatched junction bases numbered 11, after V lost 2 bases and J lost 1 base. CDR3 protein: CAWSSYRGRSSNYGYTF. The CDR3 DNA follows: TGTGCCTGGAGTTCCTACAGGGGGCGTTCCAGTAACTATGGCTACACCTTC. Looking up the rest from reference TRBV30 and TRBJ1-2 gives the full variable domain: SQTIHQWPATLVQPVGSPLSLECTVEGTSNPNLYWYRQAAGRGLQLLFYSVGIGQISSEVPQNLSASRPQDRQFILSSKKLLLSDSGFYLCAWSSYRGRSSNYGYTFGSGTRLTVV.

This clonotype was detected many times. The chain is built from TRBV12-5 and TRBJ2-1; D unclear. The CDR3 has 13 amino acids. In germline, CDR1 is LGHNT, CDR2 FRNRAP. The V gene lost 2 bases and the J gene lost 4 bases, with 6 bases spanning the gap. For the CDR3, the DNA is TGTGCTAGTGGTTTGACGACTTACAATGAGCAGTTCTTC. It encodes CASGLTTYNEQFF.

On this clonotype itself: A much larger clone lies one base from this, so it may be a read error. The CDR3 bases are TGTGCCAGCAGGGGGACCGTCAACGGGTGCACTGAAGCTTTCTTT. Its protein product is CASRGTVNGCTEAFF. J is TRBJ1-1 and V is TRBV27; D perhaps matches TRBD1 (5 bases). The germline CDR1 and CDR2 sequences are MNHEY and SMNVEV (reference sequence). There are 15 residues in the CDR3. V was clipped by 6 bases and J by 4 bases, with 18 bases between them.

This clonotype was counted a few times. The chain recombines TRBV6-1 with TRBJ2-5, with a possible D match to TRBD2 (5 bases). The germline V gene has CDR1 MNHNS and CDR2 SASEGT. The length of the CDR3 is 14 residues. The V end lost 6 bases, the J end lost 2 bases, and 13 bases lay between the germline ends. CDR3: CASSSHAGQETQYF. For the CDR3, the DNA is TGTGCCAGCAGCTCCCACGCGGGTCAAGAGACCCAGTACTTC.

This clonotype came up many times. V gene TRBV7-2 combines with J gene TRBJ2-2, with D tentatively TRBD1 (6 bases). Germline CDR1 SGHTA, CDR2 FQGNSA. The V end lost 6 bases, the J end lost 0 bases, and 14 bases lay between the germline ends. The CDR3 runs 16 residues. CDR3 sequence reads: CASRLLRGANTGELFF. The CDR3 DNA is TGTGCCAGCAGACTACTCAGGGGCGCGAACACCGGGGAGCTGTTTTTT.

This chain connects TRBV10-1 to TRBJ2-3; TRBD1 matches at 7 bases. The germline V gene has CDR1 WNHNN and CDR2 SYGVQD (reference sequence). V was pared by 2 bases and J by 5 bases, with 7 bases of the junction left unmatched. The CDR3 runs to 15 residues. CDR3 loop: CASSEAGQVGDTQYF. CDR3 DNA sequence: TGCGCCAGCAGTGAGGCAGGACAGGTTGGAGATACGCAGTATTTT.

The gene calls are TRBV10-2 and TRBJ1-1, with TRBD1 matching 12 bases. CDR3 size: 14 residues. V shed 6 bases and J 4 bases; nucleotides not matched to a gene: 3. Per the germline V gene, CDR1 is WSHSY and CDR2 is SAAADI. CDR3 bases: TGCGCCAGCAGGGGACAGGGGGCGGGCACTGAAGCTTTCTTT. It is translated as CASRGQGAGTEAFF.

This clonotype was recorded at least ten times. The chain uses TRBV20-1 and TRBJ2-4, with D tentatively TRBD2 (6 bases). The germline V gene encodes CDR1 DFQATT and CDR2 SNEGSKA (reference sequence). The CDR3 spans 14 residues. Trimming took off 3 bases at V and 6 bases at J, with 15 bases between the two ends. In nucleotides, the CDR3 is TGCAGTGCTAGCCTCACCTTCGGGGGAAACATTCAGTACTTC. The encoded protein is CSASLTFGGNIQYF.

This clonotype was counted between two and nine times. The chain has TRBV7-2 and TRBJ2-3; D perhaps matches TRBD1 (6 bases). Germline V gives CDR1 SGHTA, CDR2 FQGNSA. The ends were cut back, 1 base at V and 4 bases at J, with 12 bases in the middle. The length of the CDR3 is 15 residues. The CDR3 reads CASSLVSAGADTQYF. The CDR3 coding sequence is TGTGCCAGCAGCTTAGTCTCGGCAGGGGCAGATACGCAGTATTTT.

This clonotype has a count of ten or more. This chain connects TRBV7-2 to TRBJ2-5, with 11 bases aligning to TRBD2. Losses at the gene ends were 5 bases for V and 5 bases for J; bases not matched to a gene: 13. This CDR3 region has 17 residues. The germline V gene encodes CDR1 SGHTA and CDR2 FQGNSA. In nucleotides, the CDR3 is TGTGCCAGCAGCCCCGGAGTAGCGGGAGGGCCGGGGGAGACCCAGTACTTC. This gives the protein CASSPGVAGGPGETQYF.

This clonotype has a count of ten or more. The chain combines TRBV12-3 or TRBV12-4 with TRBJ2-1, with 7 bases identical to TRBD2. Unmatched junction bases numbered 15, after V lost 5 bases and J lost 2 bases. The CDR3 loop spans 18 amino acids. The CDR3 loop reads CASSPLREGGPTYNEQFF. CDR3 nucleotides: TGTGCCAGCAGTCCGTTGAGGGAGGGAGGCCCAACCTACAATGAGCAGTTCTTC.

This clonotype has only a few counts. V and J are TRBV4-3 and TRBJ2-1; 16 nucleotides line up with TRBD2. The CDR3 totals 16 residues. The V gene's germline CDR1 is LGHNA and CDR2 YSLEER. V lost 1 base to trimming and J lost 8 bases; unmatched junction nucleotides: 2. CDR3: CASSQAGLAGGYEQFF. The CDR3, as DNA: TGCGCCAGCAGCCAAGCGGGACTAGCGGGAGGGTATGAGCAGTTCTTC.

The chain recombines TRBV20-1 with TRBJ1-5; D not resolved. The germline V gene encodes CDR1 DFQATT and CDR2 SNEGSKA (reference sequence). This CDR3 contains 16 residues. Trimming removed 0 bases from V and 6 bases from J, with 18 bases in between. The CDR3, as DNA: TGCAGTGCTAGAGATCTTGGAGACCCCCGGGGTCAGCCCCAGCATTTT. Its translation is CSARDLGDPRGQPQHF.

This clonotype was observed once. The CDR3 spells CASRGPGAASENTEAFF. The CDR3 nucleotides are TGTGCCAGTAGGGGCCCAGGGGCCGCGTCCGAAAACACTGAAGCTTTCTTT. This chain links TRBV19 with TRBJ1-1, with D possibly matching TRBD1 (6 bases). V lost 6 bases and J 2 bases, leaving 22 bases between the germline ends. The V gene's germline CDR1 is LNHDA and CDR2 SQIVND (reference sequence). The CDR3 is 17 residues long.

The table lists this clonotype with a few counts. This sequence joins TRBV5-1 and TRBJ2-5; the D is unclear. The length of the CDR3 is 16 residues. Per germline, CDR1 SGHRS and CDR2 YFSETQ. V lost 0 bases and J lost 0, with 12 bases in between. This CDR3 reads CASSLGLLGYQETQYF. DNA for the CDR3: TGCGCCAGCAGCTTGGGACTTTTGGGCTACCAAGAGACCCAGTACTTC.